This TCR beta chain comes out of a study of cytomegalovirus exposure and HLA in healthy donors. Study background: The roughly 120 validation repertoires matched the approximately 670 first-cohort repertoires in platform, a later analysis reported. Study findings and constraints: High specificity and sensitivity for cytomegalovirus status were reported for the classifier. CMV antigen specificity of a few CMV-associated chains was confirmed in vitro. TCR clusters originating in the first cohort tended to co-occur in the 120 validation repertoires, according to a later analysis.

This CDR3 contains 16 residues. CDR1 SGHNT and CDR2 YYREEE come from the germline V gene (reference sequence). Trimming removed 0 bases from V and 4 bases from J; junction bases left unmatched: 6. For this clone: Its antigen remains unknown.

Here immunoSEQ multiplex PCR was the method, and the copy in TCRdb shows in-frame clones only, minus some. The repertoire holds around 150,000 clones, with about 89% as singletons. This chain links TRBV5-4 with TRBJ2-5; 10 bases are shared with TRBD2. The sequencing input was PBMCs. The TCR was taken from a woman under 30 in good health and CMV-seropositive. The chain's CDR3 is CASSLEVAGGRETQYF. The DNA for the CDR3 is TGTGCCAGCAGCTTGGAAGTAGCGGGGGGCCGAGAGACCCAGTACTTC.